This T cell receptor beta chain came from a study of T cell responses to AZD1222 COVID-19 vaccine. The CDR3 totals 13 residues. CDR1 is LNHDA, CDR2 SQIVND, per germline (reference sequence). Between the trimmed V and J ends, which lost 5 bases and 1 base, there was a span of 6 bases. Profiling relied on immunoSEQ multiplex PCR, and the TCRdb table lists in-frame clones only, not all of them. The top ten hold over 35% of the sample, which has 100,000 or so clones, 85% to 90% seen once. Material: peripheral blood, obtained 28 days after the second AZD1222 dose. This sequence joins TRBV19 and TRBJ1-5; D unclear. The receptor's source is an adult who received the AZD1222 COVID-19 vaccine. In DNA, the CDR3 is TGTGCCAGTAGTCCTCAAAGCAATCAGCCCCAGCATTTT. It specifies CASSPQSNQPQHF. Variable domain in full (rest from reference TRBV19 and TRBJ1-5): DGGITQSPKYLFRKEGQNVTLSCEQNLNHDAMYWYRQDPGQGLRLIYYSQIVNDFQKGDIAEGYSVSREKKESFPLTVTSAQKNPTAFYLCASSPQSNQPQHFGDGTRLSIL.